Listed below are T cell receptor beta chains from one sample, sequenced in a study of shared clonotypes between healthy human individuals. Sequenced by immunoSEQ multiplex PCR; TCRdb stores in-frame clones only, minus some. The sample records about 1.4 million clones, around 97% being singletons. Sequencing used naive CD4+ T cells sorted from blood. The source of these receptors is a man aged 30 to 45 in good health. CDR3s include the opening cysteine and the closing phenylalanine or tryptophan. D genes are given only for firm matches. A row's size may be missing; if present it is once, few, many or a size class.

d_gene	v_gene	abundance	j_gene	CDR3nt	CDR3aa
TRBD2	TRBV6-5	.	TRBJ2-7	TGTGCCAGCAGTTACCAGGGACTAAAGCTAGACGAGCAGTACTTC	CASSYQGLKLDEQYF
.	TRBV11-3	.	TRBJ2-4	TGTGCCAGCAGCTTAGGGTCGGGGTTCGGGGTAAACATTCAGTACTTC	CASSLGSGFGVNIQYF
TRBD1	TRBV5-1	.	TRBJ1-1	TGCGCCAGCAGCTTCGGACAGGGAGGGAGGGCTTTCTTT	CASSFGQGGRAFF
TRBD1	TRBV19	.	TRBJ2-1	TGTGCCAGTAGTATTTTCCCTGGACAGGTGCAGTTCTTC	CASSIFPGQVQFF
.	TRBV4-1	.	TRBJ1-5	TGCGCCAGCAGCCAAGTGCGTATTCTCAATTCCTATTATAGCAATCAGCCCCAGCATTTT	CASSQVRILNSYYSNQPQHF
.	TRBV7-2	.	TRBJ2-5	TGTGCCAGCAGACGTTACCAAGAGACCCAGTACTTC	CASRRYQETQYF
TRBD2	TRBV6-1	.	TRBJ2-3	TGTGCCAGCAGATCCGGGACTAGCGTCCATACGCAGTATTTT	CASRSGTSVHTQYF
TRBD2	TRBV9	.	TRBJ2-2	TGTGCCAGCAGCGAACCCGGACTAGCGGGAGACGGCGGGGAGCTGTTTTTT	CASSEPGLAGDGGELFF
.	TRBV9	.	TRBJ2-6	TGTGCCAGCAGCGTACCGGCCAGGACCTCTGGGGCCAACGTCCTGACTTTC	CASSVPARTSGANVLTF
.	TRBV7-2	.	TRBJ2-3	TGTGCCAGCAGCGTTGGGGCAGGGGCTAGGGTCACAGATACGCAGTATTTT	CASSVGAGARVTDTQYF
.	TRBV10-3	once	TRBJ2-7	TGTGCCATCAGTGAGTTCCGGGACTTAGCAGAGATCTCCTACGAGCAGTACTTC	CAISEFRDLAEISYEQYF
.	TRBV11-3	.	TRBJ2-1	TGTGCCAGCAGCTTAGAAGGGAGCGGCAATGAGCAGTTCTTC	CASSLEGSGNEQFF
.	TRBV18	.	TRBJ2-3	TGTGCCAGCTCGCTCCAAGATACGCAGTATTTT	CASSLQDTQYF
.	TRBV6-1	.	TRBJ1-4	TGTGCCAGCATGAGGAGGGTAGAGAGTGAAAAACTGTTTTTT	CASMRRVESEKLFF
.	TRBV19	.	TRBJ1-1	TGTGCCAGTAGTATCGTTGGACAGAGGAACACTGAAGCTTTCTTT	CASSIVGQRNTEAFF
TRBD1	TRBV7-9	.	TRBJ2-1	TGTGCCAGCGGACAGGGGTCCTACAATGAGCAGTTCTTC	CASGQGSYNEQFF
TRBD2	TRBV9	.	TRBJ2-7	TGTGCCAGCAGTCTAGCGGGAGGGACCTACGAGCAGTACTTC	CASSLAGGTYEQYF
.	TRBV7-2	.	TRBJ2-7	TGTGCCAGCAGCTTAGCGTGGGGGGCCTACGAGCAGTACTTC	CASSLAWGAYEQYF
.	TRBV7-3	.	TRBJ2-1	TGTGCCAGCAGCTTCTCGGGCGGCGCGCAGTTCTTC	CASSFSGGAQFF
.	TRBV5-4	.	TRBJ2-2	TGTGCCAGCAGCTTGGCCTTCGGGTTCGCGAACACCGGGGAGCTGTTTTTT	CASSLAFGFANTGELFF
.	TRBV19	.	TRBJ1-2	TGTGCCAGTAGTTCTACAGGGTTGGGCTACACCTTC	CASSSTGLGYTF
.	TRBV18	.	TRBJ2-5	TGTGCCAGCTCCCCCAAGGCGGGGCGGGATACGTACCAAGAGACCCAGTACTTC	CASSPKAGRDTYQETQYF
.	TRBV15	.	TRBJ1-5	TGTGCCACCAGCACAGACAGAGACAATCAGCCCCAGCATTTT	CATSTDRDNQPQHF
.	TRBV18	.	TRBJ2-7	TGTGCCAGCTCATCTGACTACGAGCAGTACTTC	CASSSDYEQYF
TRBD1	TRBV9	.	TRBJ2-2	TGTGCCAGCAGCGTAGGTCCGGACAGGGGAGTCACCGGGGAGCTGTTTTTT	CASSVGPDRGVTGELFF
.	TRBV28	.	TRBJ1-2	TGTGCCAGCAGTTTTATGGGGCAGGCGATCAACTATGGCTACACCTTC	CASSFMGQAINYGYTF
.	TRBV7-8	once	TRBJ1-4	TGTGCCAGCAGCCCAATTTCAACTAATGAAAAACTGTTTTTT	CASSPISTNEKLFF
TRBD1	TRBV14	.	TRBJ2-7	TGTGCCAGCAGCCAAGTTGGACAGGGATACCGTTACGAGCAGTACTTC	CASSQVGQGYRYEQYF
.	TRBV6-1	.	TRBJ2-3	TGTGCCAGCAGTGAACAGACTATCCGCGGAGATACGCAGTATTTT	CASSEQTIRGDTQYF
.	TRBV6-1	.	TRBJ1-3	TGTGCCAGCAGTGAACACAGGGCAGCCGGAAACACCATATATTTT	CASSEHRAAGNTIYF
.	TRBV14	.	TRBJ2-7	TGTGCCAGCAGCCAATGGCAGTACCCCTACGAGCAGTACTTC	CASSQWQYPYEQYF
.	TRBV4-3	.	TRBJ2-3	TGCGCCAGCAGCCAAGATGCGCGGAGAGGGGCCTTTACATCCACAGATACGCAGTATTTT	CASSQDARRGAFTSTDTQYF
.	TRBV11-2	.	TRBJ1-3	TGTGCCAGCAGCTTAATGAATTCCGGGACGGTTGGAAACACCATATATTTT	CASSLMNSGTVGNTIYF
TRBD2	TRBV7-9	.	TRBJ2-1	TGTGCCAGCAGTAATTCTGGACTAGCGGACAATGAGCAGTTCTTC	CASSNSGLADNEQFF
TRBD2	TRBV5-1	once	TRBJ2-3	TGCGCCAGCAGCTTACCTGGGACTAGCGGATACACAGATACGCAGTATTTT	CASSLPGTSGYTDTQYF
TRBD1	TRBV2	.	TRBJ1-5	TGTGCCAGCAGTCCCCGGACAGGGGAGTTTCAGCCCCAGCATTTT	CASSPRTGEFQPQHF
.	TRBV30	few	TRBJ1-3	TGTGCCTGGACCCGAAGAGTCTCTGGAAACACCATATATTTT	CAWTRRVSGNTIYF
.	TRBV7-3	.	TRBJ2-2	TGTGCCAGCAGCTTATGGGTGACAGCGAACACCGGGGAGCTGTTTTTT	CASSLWVTANTGELFF
.	TRBV19	.	TRBJ2-7	TGTGCCAGTAGTATTACTACCCCCGCGACCGAGCAGTACTTC	CASSITTPATEQYF
TRBD2	TRBV27	.	TRBJ2-7	TGTGCCAGCAGTCCGGTAAGCGGGGTCTCCTACGAGCAGTACTTC	CASSPVSGVSYEQYF
.	TRBV2	.	TRBJ1-5	TGTGCCAGCAGAGGAGGGCTCCCGATGAATCAGCCCCAGCATTTT	CASRGGLPMNQPQHF
.	TRBV19	.	TRBJ2-7	TGTGCCAGTAGTATCGATAGGGGCTACCCCTCCTACGAGCAGTACTTC	CASSIDRGYPSYEQYF
.	TRBV6-5	.	TRBJ2-2	TGTGCCAGCACCCCTCGGGGCAGGTCCACCGGGGAGCTGTTTTTT	CASTPRGRSTGELFF
.	TRBV6-1	.	TRBJ2-3	TGTGCCAGCAGTGATTTAAGGCCTACGCAGTATTTT	CASSDLRPTQYF
.	TRBV7-2	.	TRBJ2-7	TGTGCCAGCAGCCCCCGGAGAGGGGCCTACGAGCAGTACTTC	CASSPRRGAYEQYF
.	TRBV7-6	.	TRBJ2-5	TGTGCCAGCAGCCACAAGAGGGGCGGTGAGACCCAGTACTTC	CASSHKRGGETQYF
.	TRBV15	.	TRBJ2-1	TGTGCCACCAGCAGAGATCGTCTGAGTTACAATGAGCAGTTCTTC	CATSRDRLSYNEQFF
TRBD2	TRBV13	.	TRBJ2-2	TGTGCCAGCAGGAGCGGGGCCCGGAGCACCGGGGAGCTGTTTTTT	CASRSGARSTGELFF
.	TRBV4-2	.	TRBJ2-7	TGTGCCAGCAGCACGACCAAACTGACGGCTACCTACGAGCAGTACTTC	CASSTTKLTATYEQYF
.	TRBV7-9	once	TRBJ2-1	TGTGCCAGCAGCCATAAGCGATCAGGACCAAATGAGCAGTTCTTC	CASSHKRSGPNEQFF
TRBD2	TRBV10-3	.	TRBJ2-7	TGTGCCATCAGTGAGTCTACTAGCGGGAGGTTCTACGAGCAGTACTTC	CAISESTSGRFYEQYF
TRBD2	TRBV19	.	TRBJ2-1	TGTGCCAGTACCCGGGGCGGCGGGAGGGTAATTTCCTACAATGAGCAGTTCTTC	CASTRGGGRVISYNEQFF
.	TRBV10-3	.	TRBJ2-7	TGTGCCATCAGTGAGTACGCAGTCTACGAGCAGTACTTC	CAISEYAVYEQYF